The clone carrying this T cell receptor (beta chain) was seen a few times. Its antigen is currently unknown. CDR3 length: 15 amino acids. The germline V gene encodes CDR1 SEHNR and CDR2 FQNEAQ (reference sequence). Trimming at V came to 1 base and at J to 8 bases, leaving 5 bases not matched to a gene. The sample originates from a study of response to subunit inactivated influenza vaccine. Study outcomes and limitations: Authors suggested few new T cells are recruited by each seasonal influenza vaccination.

TCRdb redid the calling of the RT-PCR reads with MiXCR, one entry per CDR3 protein. The repertoire consists of roughly 700,000 distinct CDR3 sequences, with approximately 15% occurring once and the leading ten covering 5.5% to 7%. Sequencing was performed on PBMCs from blood, taken roughly 2 weeks before vaccination. The chain joins TRBV7-9 to TRBJ1-4, with 9 bases fitting TRBD1. This receptor was identified in a man between 45 and 60 years old who received an inactivated influenza vaccine. CDR3 sequence (DNA): TGTGCCAGCAGCTTAGACGGGACAGGGAGAGAAAAACTGTTTTTT. It translates to CASSLDGTGREKLFF.